A single sample gave rise to the 15 T cell receptor beta chains below, sequenced in a study of blood T cell repertoires in COVID-19. Assay: immunoSEQ multiplex PCR; the TCRdb copy retains only in-frame clones and omits some. The repertoire holds over 250,000 clones, approximately 93% seen once, with over 2% in the top ten. Sequenced: peripheral blood. The receptors here all came from a woman aged 25 to 39 with COVID-19, enrolled during active disease.

V is TRBV5-8 and J is TRBJ1-4; D call uncertain. V lost 4 bases, J lost 3 bases, and 16 bases lay in between. The CDR3 has 16 amino acids. From germline, CDR1 is SGHTS and CDR2 YDEGEE. The DNA of the CDR3 is TGTGCCAGCAGCCGCGGAGAATCGCCGGCTAATGAAAAACTGTTTTTT. Translation: CASSRGESPANEKLFF.

This rearrangement joins TRBV6-5 to TRBJ2-3, with D possibly matching TRBD2 (5 bases). Trimming left V 2 bases short and J 0 bases short, with 12 bases between. Germline assignment: CDR1 MNHEY and CDR2 SVGAGI. The CDR3 spans 16 residues. The CDR3, as DNA: TGTGCCAGCAGTTACGGGTCGGGAACTAGCACAGATACGCAGTATTTT. Translation: CASSYGSGTSTDTQYF.

This clone has a single count. This chain joins TRBV4-1 and TRBJ1-4; D remains unclear. The CDR3 runs to 15 residues. V lost 1 base, J lost 8 bases, and 14 bases lay in between. The germline CDR1 and CDR2 sequences are MGHRA and YSYEKL. The CDR3 spells CASSQGVVRNEKLFF. The CDR3 bases are TGCGCCAGCAGCCAAGGTGTGGTGCGTAACGAAAAACTGTTTTTT.

The chain has TRBV29-1 and TRBJ1-2, with 8 bases identical to TRBD1. V was pared by 2 bases and J by 5 bases, with 4 bases of the junction left unmatched. CDR3 size: 13 residues. The germline V gene has CDR1 SQVTM and CDR2 ANQGSEA. In DNA, the CDR3 is TGCAGCGTTGAACAGGGGGCTCGGTATGGCTACACCTTC. Protein product: CSVEQGARYGYTF.

The chain combines TRBV19 with TRBJ1-1; 8 bases are shared with TRBD1. J lost 11 bases, V lost 5 bases, and 7 bases had no gene match. CDR1 is LNHDA, CDR2 SQIVND, per germline (reference sequence). CDR3 length: 12 residues. The CDR3 DNA reads as TGTGCCAGTAGTCCATGGACAGGGATGGCTTTCTTT. Translated: CASSPWTGMAFF.

The V call is TRBV7-2, the J call TRBJ2-1; 13 bases line up with TRBD2. The CDR3 is 16 residues long. Germline values: CDR1 SGHTA, CDR2 FQGNSA. J gave up 8 bases and V 5 bases, and 9 bases lay outside the gene matches. Written as DNA, the CDR3 is TGTGCCAGCAGCCGGACTAGCGGGAGCTTGGGGTATGAGCAGTTCTTC. Its translation: CASSRTSGSLGYEQFF.

The rearrangement links TRBV5-1 to TRBJ2-3; TRBD2 aligns across 7 bases. Germline V gene data show CDR1 as SGHRS and CDR2 as YFSETQ. The CDR3 has 14 residues. With 0 bases clipped from V and 5 bases from J, the junction kept 3 bases outside the gene matches. The CDR3 sequence is CASSLGVAGDTQYF. The CDR3 region has the DNA TGCGCCAGCAGCTTGGGGGTAGCGGGAGATACGCAGTATTTT.

This clone was counted once. The rearrangement links TRBV29-1 to TRBJ2-7; 13 nucleotides agree with TRBD2. Per the germline V gene, CDR1 is SQVTM and CDR2 is ANQGSEA. The CDR3 consists of 13 residues. V shed 4 bases and J 5 bases; nucleotides not matched to a gene: 2. In nucleotides, the CDR3 is TGCAGCGTTGGACTAGCGGGAGGCCACGAGCAGTACTTC. As protein: CSVGLAGGHEQYF.

The genes are TRBV5-6 and TRBJ2-1, with 8 positions matching TRBD2. Germline CDR1 SGHDT, CDR2 YYEEEE. Losses at the gene ends were 0 bases for V and 8 bases for J; bases not matched to a gene: 7. CDR3 length equals 15 residues. The CDR3, as DNA: TGTGCCAGCAGCTTGGCTGGCGGGACTAGGCATGAGCAGTTCTTC. It specifies CASSLAGGTRHEQFF.

The V call is TRBV27, the J call TRBJ1-1; TRBD1 matches 7 bases. The V gene end was trimmed by 3 bases and the J gene end by 11 bases; junction bases not matched to a gene: 9. This CDR3 comprises 13 residues. Germline loops: CDR1 MNHEY, CDR2 SMNVEV (reference sequence). The CDR3 nucleotides read TGTGCCAGCAGTTTCCGACAGGGCGTGGGGGCTTTCTTT. This sequence encodes CASSFRQGVGAFF.

This chain joins TRBV3-1 (or the pseudogene TRBV3-2) and TRBJ2-1; TRBD2 agrees at 8 bases. CDR3 length equals 15 residues. V shed 0 bases, J shed 9 bases, and the junction held 7 bases outside the gene matches. CDR1 and CDR2 from the germline V gene are LGHDT and YNNKEL (reference sequence). The CDR3, as DNA: TGTGCCAGCAGCCAAGAAGAGCGGGAGCTTGGTGAGCAGTTCTTC. Translation: CASSQEERELGEQFF.

The rearrangement uses TRBV12-3 or TRBV12-4 and TRBJ1-2, with D uncertain. CDR3 size: 13 residues. V lost 3 bases and J lost 1, with 6 bases in between. The CDR3 here is CASSFSVNYGYTF. The CDR3 nucleotides read TGTGCCAGCAGTTTCTCGGTTAACTATGGCTACACCTTC.

The V gene is TRBV5-1, the J gene TRBJ1-6; tentative D call: TRBD1 (6 bases). The length of the CDR3 is 13 residues. Germline CDR1 SGHRS, CDR2 YFSETQ. The ends were cut back, 9 bases at V and 6 bases at J, with 13 bases in the middle. CDR3 protein: CATRQESNSPLHF. CDR3 nucleotide sequence: TGCGCCACCAGACAGGAGTCTAATTCACCCCTCCACTTT.

The chain recombines TRBV5-1 with TRBJ2-1; 7 bases match TRBD1. Germline-derived CDR1 and CDR2 are SGHRS and YFSETQ. There are 14 residues in the CDR3. J was trimmed by 6 bases and V by 0 bases; bases with no gene match: 3. The CDR3 loop is CASSLENRGNEQFF. The CDR3 DNA sequence: TGCGCCAGCAGCTTGGAGAACAGGGGCAATGAGCAGTTCTTC. The whole variable domain, filled in from reference TRBV5-1 and TRBJ2-1, reads KAGVTQTPRYLIKTRGQQVTLSCSPISGHRSVSWYQQTPGQGLQFLFEYFSETQRNKGNFPGRFSGRQFSNSRSEMNVSTLELGDSALYLCASSLENRGNEQFFGPGTRLTVL.

V and J are TRBV5-1 and TRBJ2-1; unclear D gene. The CDR3 consists of 13 residues. Per germline, CDR1 SGHRS and CDR2 YFSETQ. V lost 2 bases to trimming and J lost 5 bases, with 8 bases between them. Here the CDR3 reads CASSFVENNEQFF. For the CDR3, the DNA is TGCGCCAGCAGCTTTGTTGAGAACAATGAGCAGTTCTTC.